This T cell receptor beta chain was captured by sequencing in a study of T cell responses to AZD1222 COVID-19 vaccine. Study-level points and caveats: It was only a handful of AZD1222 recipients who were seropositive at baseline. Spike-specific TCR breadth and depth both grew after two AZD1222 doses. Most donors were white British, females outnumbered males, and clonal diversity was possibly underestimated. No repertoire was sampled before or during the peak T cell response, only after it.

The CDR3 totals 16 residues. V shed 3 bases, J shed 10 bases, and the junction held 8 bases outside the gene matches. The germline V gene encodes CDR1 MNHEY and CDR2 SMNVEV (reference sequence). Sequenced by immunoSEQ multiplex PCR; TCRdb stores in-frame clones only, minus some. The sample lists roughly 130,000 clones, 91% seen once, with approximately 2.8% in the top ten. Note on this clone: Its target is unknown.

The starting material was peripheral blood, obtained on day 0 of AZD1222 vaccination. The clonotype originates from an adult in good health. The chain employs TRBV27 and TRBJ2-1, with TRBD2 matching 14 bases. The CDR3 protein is CASSFRPGLAGAEQFF. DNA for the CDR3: TGTGCCAGCAGTTTCCGACCGGGACTAGCGGGAGCGGAGCAGTTCTTC.